This entry lists 23 T cell receptor beta chains sequenced from one sample in a study of cytomegalovirus exposure and HLA in healthy donors. The PCR used 60 Vbeta and 13 Jbeta primers. The repertoire was sequenced with immunoSEQ multiplex PCR; TCRdb's copy has only in-frame clones and lacks some. The sample yields more than 140,000 clones, 75% to 80% seen once. Sample: PBMCs. The receptors originated from a male donor in good health and CMV-seronegative.

The chain carries TRBV7-2 and TRBJ2-1; D may be TRBD2 (6 bases). Germline V gene sequence: CDR1 SGHTA, CDR2 FQGNSA. The CDR3 length is 13 residues. Trimming cost V 5 bases and J 8 bases, with 13 bases left between them. The CDR3 here is CASSARPGDEQFF. In DNA form, the CDR3 reads TGTGCCAGCAGCGCCCGACCGGGGGATGAGCAGTTCTTC.

V usage is TRBV7-9 and J usage is TRBJ2-5, with 9 bases lining up with TRBD1. Germline trimming cut 0 bases from V and 2 bases from J; bases unmatched to any gene: 4. The CDR3 sequence is 16 residues long. Per the germline V gene, CDR1 is SEHNR and CDR2 is FQNEAQ (reference sequence). The CDR3 loop reads CASSLAGTGMQETQYF. The CDR3 nucleotides read TGTGCCAGCAGCTTAGCAGGGACAGGGATGCAAGAGACCCAGTACTTC.

The chain recombines TRBV10-3 with TRBJ1-1; D remains ambiguous. V was trimmed by 0 bases and J by 1 base, leaving 6 bases between them. Germline V gene lookup returns CDR1 ENHRY and CDR2 SYGVKD. The CDR3 loop spans 14 amino acids. CDR3 amino acids: CAISESSQNTEAFF. The CDR3 DNA sequence: TGTGCCATCAGTGAGTCATCCCAGAACACTGAAGCTTTCTTT.

The CDR3 is CAWIRYTGELFF. The DNA of the CDR3 is TGTGCCTGGATCCGGTACACCGGGGAGCTGTTTTTT. This chain links TRBV30 with TRBJ2-2; no firm D call. The V end was cut by 4 bases, the J end by 3 bases, with 6 bases between. CDR1 and CDR2 from the germline V gene are GTSNPN and SVGIG (reference sequence). The CDR3 is 12 amino acids.

The chain couples TRBV11-2 to TRBJ2-2; TRBD2 matches 14 bases. CDR3 length equals 18 residues. V was clipped by 4 bases and J by 3 bases; unmatched bases: 7. Germline loops: CDR1 SGHAT, CDR2 FQNNGV. CDR3 bases: TGTGCCAGCAGCTACAGACTAGCGGGGGGGCGTGACACCGGGGAGCTGTTTTTT. It yields the protein CASSYRLAGGRDTGELFF. Combining the CDR3 with reference TRBV11-2 and TRBJ2-2 gives the whole variable domain EAGVAQSPRYKIIEKRQSVAFWCNPISGHATLYWYQQILGQGPKLLIQFQNNGVVDDSQLPKDRFSAERLKGVDSTLKIQPAKLEDSAVYLCASSYRLAGGRDTGELFFGEGSRLTVL.

In its sample, this clone was seen a few times. The sample holds other DNA sequences that translate to the same CDR3. The V and J genes are TRBV4-3 and TRBJ2-1, with 12 positions matching TRBD2. Per the germline V gene, CDR1 is LGHNA and CDR2 is YSLEER. Germline trimming cut 0 bases from V and 6 bases from J; bases unmatched to any gene: 3. The CDR3 sequence is 16 residues long. The CDR3, as DNA: TGCGCCAGCAGCCAAGACCCTAGCGGGGGGGCCAATGAGCAGTTCTTC. Translated: CASSQDPSGGANEQFF.

This clone was counted once. The V and J genes are TRBV6-4 and TRBJ2-3, with D possibly TRBD1 on 5 matching bases. The CDR3 sequence is 13 residues long. Germline CDR1 is MRHNA and CDR2 is SNTAGT. Trimming removed 2 bases at V and 2 bases at J, with 5 bases between. In DNA form, the CDR3 reads TGTGCCAGCAGTGACGGGGCCACAGATACGCAGTATTTT. Its protein product is CASSDGATDTQYF.

The V call is TRBV5-6, the J call TRBJ1-2; no clear D gene. The CDR3 extends over 14 amino acids. Germline lookup yields CDR1 SGHDT and CDR2 YYEEEE. V was shortened by 0 bases and J by 8 bases, with 14 bases between the two germline ends. The chain's CDR3 is CASSLGVPIGGYTF. DNA of the CDR3: TGTGCCAGCAGCTTGGGGGTCCCCATCGGGGGCTACACCTTC.

V and J are TRBV19 and TRBJ1-3; TRBD1 is a possible D gene (6 bases). V lost 7 bases, J lost 0 bases, and 10 bases lay in between. Germline values: CDR1 LNHDA, CDR2 SQIVND (reference sequence). The CDR3 has 14 amino acids. The CDR3 region is CASTQGNSGNTIYF. The CDR3 DNA reads as TGTGCCAGTACCCAGGGGAACTCTGGAAACACCATATATTTT.

The gene calls are TRBV2 and TRBJ2-7; tentative D call: TRBD1 (6 bases). Germline CDR1 SNHLY, CDR2 FYNNEI. V was shortened by 8 bases and J by 1 base, with 12 bases between the two germline ends. The CDR3 consists of 13 residues. The DNA for the CDR3 is TGTGCCAGCTTCGGGACAAATTCCTACGAGCAGTACTTC. Its translation: CASFGTNSYEQYF. The full variable domain, in which reference TRBV2 and TRBJ2-7 provide the parts outside the CDR3, is EPEVTQTPSHQVTQMGQEVILRCVPISNHLYFYWYRQILGQKVEFLVSFYNNEISEKSEIFDDQFSVERPDGSNFTLKIRSTKLEDSAMYFCASFGTNSYEQYFGPGTRLTVT.

The rearrangement uses TRBV4-1 and TRBJ2-7, with 9 bases identical to TRBD1. The CDR3 is 16 amino acids. Germline V gene lookup returns CDR1 MGHRA and CDR2 YSYEKL. The V and J ends lost 3 bases and 1 base, in that order; junction bases with no gene match: 7. CDR3 residues: CASSHPSGTGSYEQYF. DNA for the CDR3: TGCGCCAGCAGCCATCCATCCGGGACAGGGTCCTACGAGCAGTACTTC.

V usage is TRBV7-3 and J usage is TRBJ2-2, with D maybe TRBD1 (7 bases). There are 13 residues in the CDR3. CDR1 is SGHTA, CDR2 FQGTGA, per germline. The ends were cut back, 6 bases at V and 6 bases at J, with 11 bases in the middle. The CDR3 DNA reads as TGTGCCAGCAGGCAGGGGGGATCCGGGGAGCTGTTTTTT. It translates to CASRQGGSGELFF.

In this sample, this clone turned up once. This sequence joins TRBV7-3 and TRBJ2-3; the D is unclear. Germline V gene data show CDR1 as SGHTA and CDR2 as FQGTGA. This CDR3 comprises 14 residues. V was trimmed by 2 bases and J by 3 bases, leaving 9 bases between them. CDR3: CASSLWAGTDTQYF. The CDR3 DNA is TGTGCCAGCAGCTTATGGGCAGGTACAGATACGCAGTATTTT.

V usage is TRBV7-2 and J usage is TRBJ2-7; 7 bases align to TRBD1. Germline assignment: CDR1 SGHTA and CDR2 FQGNSA. V lost 3 bases to trimming and J lost 1 base; unmatched junction nucleotides: 6. The CDR3 extends over 15 amino acids. CDR3 bases: TGTGCCAGCAGCTTGGGACAGTCAGGTTCCTACGAGCAGTACTTC. Its protein product is CASSLGQSGSYEQYF.

The J gene is TRBJ1-1, the V gene TRBV28; the D gene is possibly TRBD1 (5 bases). CDR1 is MDHEN and CDR2 is SYDVKM in the germline V gene. V lost 2 bases to trimming and J lost 3 bases, with 10 bases between them. The CDR3 is 14 residues long. CDR3 nucleotide sequence: TGTGCCAGCAGTTTAGGAGGGGAGGACACTGAAGCTTTCTTT. It translates to CASSLGGEDTEAFF.

The J gene is TRBJ1-2, the V gene TRBV6-6; a weak D match, TRBD1 (5 bases). With 6 bases removed from V and 7 bases from J, the gap between germline ends came to 15 bases. The CDR3 runs 13 residues. Germline V CDR1 and CDR2: MNHNY, SVGAGI (reference sequence). Written as DNA, the CDR3 is TGTGCCAGCAGCTATATCAAAACAGGTGGCTACACCTTC. It is translated as CASSYIKTGGYTF.

This clone has just one count. The gene calls are TRBV5-1 and TRBJ2-2; 9 nucleotides align to TRBD1. CDR3 length: 17 amino acids. Germline loops: CDR1 SGHRS, CDR2 YFSETQ. Trimming took 5 bases from V and 5 from J; bases not matched to a gene: 13. CDR3 in DNA: TGCGCCAGCAGGAACCCGGGACAGGGTCTGGGGACCGGGGAGCTGTTTTTT. Its translation: CASRNPGQGLGTGELFF.

The CDR3 protein is CASSQDTPGNYEQYF. The CDR3, as DNA: TGCGCCAGCAGCCAAGATACCCCAGGGAACTACGAGCAGTACTTC. The rearrangement joins TRBV4-1 to TRBJ2-7, with D possibly matching TRBD1 (5 bases). Germline CDR1 reads MGHRA; CDR2 reads YSYEKL. V lost 0 bases to trimming and J lost 3 bases, with 12 bases between them. This CDR3 has 15 residues.

The gene calls are TRBV19 and TRBJ1-5; perhaps TRBD1 as D (5 bases). Trimming left V 3 bases short and J 3 bases short, with 6 bases between. CDR3 length equals 13 residues. In germline, CDR1 is LNHDA, CDR2 SQIVND (reference sequence). CDR3 loop: CASSMGPNQPQHF. The CDR3 DNA sequence: TGTGCCAGTAGTATGGGGCCCAATCAGCCCCAGCATTTT.

This clone has just one count. V and J are TRBV29-1 and TRBJ1-1, with TRBD1 as a possible D gene (6 bases). The CDR3 covers 12 residues. Trimming shortened V by 8 bases and J by 5 bases, and 15 bases separated the two germline ends. The germline V gene encodes CDR1 SQVTM and CDR2 ANQGSEA. CDR3 DNA sequence: TGCAGCATTAACTCAGGGGCGACTGAAGCTTTCTTT. This codes for CSINSGATEAFF.

V is TRBV12-5 and J is TRBJ2-7, with D perhaps matching TRBD1 (6 bases). Trimming took off 2 bases at V and 4 bases at J, with 9 bases between the two ends. The CDR3 contains 13 residues. In germline, CDR1 is LGHNT, CDR2 FRNRAP. CDR3 DNA sequence: TGTGCTAGTGGTTTGCGGACAGATTACGAGCAGTACTTC. The encoded protein is CASGLRTDYEQYF.

The chain has TRBV5-1 and TRBJ2-1; TRBD2 matches 11 bases. Germline V gene data show CDR1 as SGHRS and CDR2 as YFSETQ. This CDR3 contains 17 residues. The V gene end was trimmed by 3 bases and the J gene end by 6 bases; junction bases not matched to a gene: 11. The CDR3 loop is CASSWGPTSGASNEQFF. Written as DNA, the CDR3 is TGCGCCAGCAGCTGGGGCCCGACTAGCGGGGCCTCCAATGAGCAGTTCTTC. The full variable domain, its missing parts supplied by reference TRBV5-1 and TRBJ2-1, is KAGVTQTPRYLIKTRGQQVTLSCSPISGHRSVSWYQQTPGQGLQFLFEYFSETQRNKGNFPGRFSGRQFSNSRSEMNVSTLELGDSALYLCASSWGPTSGASNEQFFGPGTRLTVL.

The chain combines TRBV2 with TRBJ1-4; no clear D gene. Trimming left V 2 bases short and J 0 bases short, with 7 bases between. CDR1 is SNHLY, CDR2 FYNNEI, per germline. CDR3 length equals 15 residues. The CDR3 here is CASSEYGATNEKLFF. The CDR3 DNA is TGTGCCAGCAGTGAATATGGAGCAACTAATGAAAAACTGTTTTTT.